These T cell receptor beta chains were read from a single sample in a study of PD-1 blockade in classical Hodgkin lymphoma. The data were produced by immunoSEQ multiplex PCR, yet TCRdb's version contains in-frame clones alone and is incomplete. Of tens of thousands of clones detected, more than 60% appear once; the ten largest clones hold almost 6%. Material: peripheral blood mononuclear cells (PBMCs), obtained at baseline. These receptors all come from a human donor with classical Hodgkin lymphoma. CDR3s include the opening cysteine and the closing phenylalanine or tryptophan. A D gene is named only where the DNA matches it firmly. Not every row has a clone size; where given, it reads once, few, many or a size class.

abundance: medium-sized
j_gene: TRBJ2-5
d_gene: .
v_gene: TRBV11-3
CDR3aa: CASSRSGKETQYF
CDR3nt: TGTGCCAGCAGCCGGTCGGGGAAGGAGACCCAGTACTTC

abundance: .
j_gene: TRBJ1-4
d_gene: .
v_gene: TRBV28
CDR3aa: CASSLAGLATNEKLFF
CDR3nt: TGTGCCAGCAGTTTGGCAGGGTTGGCAACTAATGAAAAACTGTTTTTT

abundance: .
j_gene: TRBJ2-5
d_gene: .
v_gene: TRBV5-1
CDR3aa: CASGQTFQETQYF
CDR3nt: TGCGCCAGCGGACAGACTTTCCAAGAGACCCAGTACTTC

abundance: once
j_gene: TRBJ1-2
d_gene: .
v_gene: TRBV28
CDR3aa: CASRFVGELNGYTF
CDR3nt: TGTGCCAGCAGGTTCGTCGGGGAATTGAATGGCTACACCTTC

abundance: .
j_gene: TRBJ2-2
d_gene: .
v_gene: TRBV18
CDR3aa: CASSPPGLLSGTGELFF
CDR3nt: TGTGCCAGCTCACCACCAGGGTTGCTAAGCGGAACCGGGGAGCTGTTTTTT

abundance: once
j_gene: TRBJ2-7
d_gene: TRBD2
v_gene: TRBV25-1
CDR3aa: CASSEWDYYEQYF
CDR3nt: TGTGCCAGCAGTGAATGGGACTATTACGAGCAGTACTTC

abundance: .
j_gene: TRBJ1-1
d_gene: .
v_gene: TRBV10-3
CDR3aa: CAIKQGAYTEAFF
CDR3nt: TGTGCCATCAAGCAGGGAGCATACACTGAAGCTTTCTTT

abundance: .
j_gene: TRBJ2-7
d_gene: TRBD1
v_gene: TRBV5-4
CDR3aa: CASTLQGTGVPYEQYF
CDR3nt: TGTGCCAGCACACTGCAGGGGACAGGGGTTCCCTACGAGCAGTACTTC

abundance: .
j_gene: TRBJ1-1
d_gene: .
v_gene: TRBV4-2
CDR3aa: CASSHVRQGLEFLNTEAFF
CDR3nt: TGTGCCAGCAGCCACGTACGCCAGGGGCTTGAGTTTCTGAACACTGAAGCTTTCTTT

abundance: .
j_gene: TRBJ1-1
d_gene: TRBD1
v_gene: TRBV9
CDR3aa: CASSVGTAENTEAFF
CDR3nt: TGTGCCAGCAGCGTGGGGACAGCCGAGAACACTGAAGCTTTCTTT

abundance: .
j_gene: TRBJ1-3
d_gene: .
v_gene: TRBV4-1
CDR3aa: CASSPQVSGNTIYF
CDR3nt: TGCGCCAGCAGCCCCCAGGTTTCTGGAAACACCATATATTTT

abundance: .
j_gene: TRBJ1-1
d_gene: .
v_gene: TRBV9
CDR3aa: CASSVATPGTGNTEAFF
CDR3nt: TGTGCCAGCAGCGTAGCTACTCCGGGGACGGGGAACACTGAAGCTTTCTTT

abundance: once
j_gene: TRBJ2-5
d_gene: TRBD1
v_gene: TRBV29-1
CDR3aa: CSVEKGQGETQYF
CDR3nt: TGCAGCGTTGAAAAGGGACAGGGAGAGACCCAGTACTTC

abundance: .
j_gene: TRBJ2-7
d_gene: TRBD1
v_gene: TRBV6-6
CDR3aa: CASSGGQEQYF
CDR3nt: TGTGCCAGCAGTGGGGGACAGGAGCAGTACTTC

abundance: .
j_gene: TRBJ1-1
d_gene: .
v_gene: TRBV20-1
CDR3aa: CSANIYTEAFF
CDR3nt: TGCAGTGCTAACATTTATACTGAAGCTTTCTTT

abundance: few
j_gene: TRBJ1-6
d_gene: .
v_gene: TRBV6-5
CDR3aa: CASSYSDRTDSPLHF
CDR3nt: TGTGCCAGCAGTTACTCCGACAGGACCGATTCACCCCTCCACTTT

abundance: .
j_gene: TRBJ1-2
d_gene: .
v_gene: TRBV5-1
CDR3aa: CASSLESAGGYTF
CDR3nt: TGCGCCAGCAGCTTGGAGTCAGCCGGCGGCTACACCTTC

abundance: .
j_gene: TRBJ1-2
d_gene: .
v_gene: TRBV6-5
CDR3aa: CASSYSGAADGYTF
CDR3nt: TGTGCCAGCAGTTACTCGGGAGCGGCAGATGGCTACACCTTC

abundance: once
j_gene: TRBJ2-7
d_gene: TRBD1
v_gene: TRBV5-1
CDR3aa: CASSLTGTAYEQYF
CDR3nt: TGCGCCAGCAGCTTGACCGGGACAGCCTACGAGCAGTACTTC

abundance: .
j_gene: TRBJ1-1
d_gene: TRBD1
v_gene: TRBV7-2
CDR3aa: CASSLGTGQGVTEAFF
CDR3nt: TGTGCCAGCAGCTTGGGGACAGGACAGGGGGTGACTGAAGCTTTCTTT

abundance: .
j_gene: TRBJ2-7
d_gene: .
v_gene: TRBV6-1
CDR3aa: CASSRSEQYF
CDR3nt: TGTGCCAGCAGTAGGAGCGAGCAGTACTTC

abundance: .
j_gene: TRBJ2-5
d_gene: TRBD2
v_gene: TRBV7-6
CDR3aa: CASSLRPAGGRETQYF
CDR3nt: TGTGCCAGCAGCTTACGGCCAGCGGGGGGGCGGGAGACCCAGTACTTC

abundance: .
j_gene: TRBJ2-5
d_gene: .
v_gene: TRBV5-6
CDR3aa: CASSPSPRGETQYF
CDR3nt: TGTGCCAGCAGCCCCTCACCGAGGGGGGAGACCCAGTACTTC

abundance: few
j_gene: TRBJ2-3
d_gene: .
v_gene: TRBV5-8
CDR3aa: CASSTGLGLGTDTQYF
CDR3nt: TGTGCCAGCAGCACAGGGTTGGGATTGGGCACAGATACGCAGTATTTT

abundance: .
j_gene: TRBJ2-5
d_gene: TRBD1
v_gene: TRBV5-6
CDR3aa: CASSLAGTGNRETQYF
CDR3nt: TGTGCCAGCAGCTTGGCCGGGACAGGTAACCGAGAGACCCAGTACTTC

abundance: .
j_gene: TRBJ1-5
d_gene: .
v_gene: TRBV25-1
CDR3aa: CASSPLHNNQPQHF
CDR3nt: TGTGCCAGCAGTCCCCTTCATAACAATCAGCCCCAGCATTTT

abundance: few
j_gene: TRBJ1-5
d_gene: .
v_gene: TRBV5-1
CDR3aa: CASSLEGHSNQPQHF
CDR3nt: TGCGCCAGCAGCTTGGAGGGGCACAGCAATCAGCCCCAGCATTTT

abundance: few
j_gene: TRBJ1-5
d_gene: TRBD1
v_gene: TRBV28
CDR3aa: CASGTGDQPQHF
CDR3nt: TGTGCCAGCGGGACAGGGGATCAGCCCCAGCATTTT

abundance: once
j_gene: TRBJ1-6
d_gene: .
v_gene: TRBV11-2
CDR3aa: CASSLTGNSPLHF
CDR3nt: TGTGCCAGCAGCTTAACAGGAAATTCACCCCTCCACTTT

abundance: .
j_gene: TRBJ1-1
d_gene: .
v_gene: TRBV25-1
CDR3aa: CASSVTGGTEAFF
CDR3nt: TGTGCCAGCAGTGTGACGGGGGGCACTGAAGCTTTCTTT

abundance: .
j_gene: TRBJ2-5
d_gene: .
v_gene: TRBV14
CDR3aa: CASSPSGPETQYF
CDR3nt: TGTGCCAGCAGCCCTTCAGGGCCGGAGACCCAGTACTTC

abundance: .
j_gene: TRBJ1-6
d_gene: .
v_gene: TRBV30
CDR3aa: CAWSYGRENSPLHF
CDR3nt: TGTGCCTGGAGTTATGGGCGGGAAAATTCACCCCTCCACTTT

abundance: .
j_gene: TRBJ2-1
d_gene: TRBD1
v_gene: TRBV10-1
CDR3aa: CASSESLAGGWDEQFF
CDR3nt: TGCGCCAGCAGTGAGTCGTTGGCAGGGGGCTGGGATGAGCAGTTCTTC

abundance: .
j_gene: TRBJ2-7
d_gene: TRBD1
v_gene: TRBV7-6
CDR3aa: CASSPGQGAQGLLYEQYF
CDR3nt: TGTGCCAGCAGCCCGGGACAGGGGGCGCAGGGACTACTCTACGAGCAGTACTTC

abundance: .
j_gene: TRBJ1-4
d_gene: TRBD1
v_gene: TRBV28
CDR3aa: CASTAGGAREKLFF
CDR3nt: TGTGCCAGCACCGCAGGGGGCGCCCGTGAAAAACTGTTTTTT

abundance: .
j_gene: TRBJ2-7
d_gene: TRBD2
v_gene: TRBV11-2
CDR3aa: CASSRGGLALTYEQYF
CDR3nt: TGTGCCAGCAGCCGAGGAGGACTAGCGCTTACCTACGAGCAGTACTTC

abundance: .
j_gene: TRBJ2-3
d_gene: TRBD2
v_gene: TRBV18
CDR3aa: CASSPGTSGRADTQYF
CDR3nt: TGTGCCAGCTCACCCGGGACTAGCGGGAGGGCAGATACGCAGTATTTT

abundance: .
j_gene: TRBJ1-6
d_gene: .
v_gene: TRBV30
CDR3aa: CAWSPGRYNSPLHF
CDR3nt: TGTGCCTGGAGTCCCGGTCGTTATAATTCACCCCTCCACTTT

abundance: few
j_gene: TRBJ2-3
d_gene: .
v_gene: TRBV5-6
CDR3aa: CASSLASYTQYF
CDR3nt: TGTGCCAGCAGCTTGGCAAGCTATACGCAGTATTTT

abundance: .
j_gene: TRBJ1-1
d_gene: .
v_gene: TRBV28
CDR3aa: CKSQGSMNTEAFF
CDR3nt: TGTAAATCACAAGGGTCCATGAACACTGAAGCTTTCTTT

abundance: .
j_gene: TRBJ2-5
d_gene: TRBD2
v_gene: TRBV11-2
CDR3aa: CASSLDGTSTETQYF
CDR3nt: TGTGCCAGCAGCTTAGACGGGACTAGTACGGAGACCCAGTACTTC

abundance: .
j_gene: TRBJ2-2
d_gene: .
v_gene: TRBV5-1
CDR3aa: CASSLAIGTGELFF
CDR3nt: TGCGCCAGCAGCTTGGCCATAGGCACCGGGGAGCTGTTTTTT

abundance: .
j_gene: TRBJ2-5
d_gene: .
v_gene: TRBV30
CDR3aa: CAWSEGSVETQYF
CDR3nt: TGTGCCTGGAGCGAGGGGTCGGTGGAGACCCAGTACTTC

abundance: .
j_gene: TRBJ1-2
d_gene: .
v_gene: TRBV4-3
CDR3aa: CASSQGYRIGEGYTF
CDR3nt: TGCGCCAGCAGCCAAGGGTACCGTATTGGAGAGGGCTACACCTTC

abundance: .
j_gene: TRBJ2-7
d_gene: TRBD1
v_gene: TRBV25-1
CDR3aa: CASMGTAHEQYF
CDR3nt: TGTGCCAGCATGGGGACAGCCCACGAGCAGTACTTC

abundance: few
j_gene: TRBJ2-5
d_gene: .
v_gene: TRBV4-3
CDR3aa: CASSQDGTLRETQYF
CDR3nt: TGCGCCAGCAGCCAAGATGGGACACTTCGGGAGACCCAGTACTTC

abundance: .
j_gene: TRBJ2-1
d_gene: TRBD2
v_gene: TRBV11-3
CDR3aa: CASSLSGLEYNEQFF
CDR3nt: TGTGCCAGCAGCTTGAGTGGACTAGAATACAATGAGCAGTTCTTC